This note documents a single T cell receptor (beta chain) sequence. The antigen this receptor binds is unknown. It has no much larger one-base neighbor in the sample; base qualities were not kept. TCRbeta CDR3 regions were amplified from genomic DNA by means of the immunoSEQ Assay, a bias-controlled multiplex PCR. Per the authors' processing: Nucleated cell counts per sample were estimated from amplification of reference gene primers within the assay. Sequence reads were collapsed and filtered to measure the absolute abundance of every unique TCRbeta CDR3 rearrangement. For each sample, productive Simpson clonality was calculated as the square root of Simpson's diversity index across productive rearrangements. TCRdb took this table from immuneACCESS and kept in-frame rearrangements with V and J called. Such tables lack part of the clones; where checked against another copy, unresolved V genes explain under half of the gap, and the rest is unexplained. That table furnishes V, J and clone size, whereas the DNA furnished D and trimming. A total of over 250,000 clones appear in this sample, roughly 88% of them only once. Clones ranked in the top ten supply roughly 11% of the sample.

From a lookup of the germline V gene, CDR1 and CDR2 are SGHVS and FNYEAQ. Taken from cysteine to phenylalanine, the CDR3 has 15 residues. The read is trimmed to its CDR3 DNA, 45 bases read in frame from base 1. V is reduced by 4 bases and J by 3 bases, leaving a spacing of 13 bases between them. These data are taken from a study of blood T cell repertoires in COVID-19 (dated by TCRdb to 2020 to 2021). Study-level background: Samples covering the acute and convalescent phases of COVID-19 were provided by collaborators in the United States, Italy and Spain. The prospective study material was composed of cDNA or gDNA derived from T cells, B-cell-depleted T cells, or PBMCs. The dataset comprised deeply sampled blood TCRbeta repertoires from subjects exposed to, actively infected with, or recovered from COVID-19. The repertoires were made available in a free public database intended to serve as a resource for research on the immune response to SARS-CoV-2. Samples were obtained from the ongoing ImmuneRACE study (first 160 participants) and from roughly 1,300 subjects provided by 6 global collaborators. Sample metadata almost always included a de-identified subject ID, COVID-19 status, age in years and sex. Where HLA class I and class II types were available, the types were taken from metadata supplied by the sample provider, not from assay-based typing. The research as a whole found: The quantity of clinical and demographic metadata differed by source and by participant and was supplied without curation.

Each collaborating institution followed its own protocols to collect whole blood in K2EDTA tubes. For TCRbeta analysis, collaborator samples were shipped as frozen whole blood, as isolated PBMCs, or as DNA extracted from either sample type. This sequence uses TRBV7-6 and TRBJ2-1; possibly the D gene is TRBD2, per 6 matching bases. The receptor comes from a woman aged 70 to 79 with acute or convalescent COVID-19. The sequenced sample was peripheral blood. Here the CDR3 is given as CASSSRLEHYNEQFF. The sequence in DNA is TGTGCCAGCAGCTCCCGACTAGAACACTACAATGAGCAGTTCTTC.